These T cell receptor beta chains were read from a single sample in a study of blood T cell repertoires in COVID-19. Here immunoSEQ multiplex PCR was the method, and the copy in TCRdb shows in-frame clones only, minus some. The table shows hundreds of thousands of clones, with 70% to 90% occurring only once. Source material: peripheral blood. The receptors shown here come from a man between 65 and 85 years old with acute or convalescent COVID-19. Each CDR3 is given without its conserved first and last residue. Each record gives: V gene, clone size, J gene, CDR3 protein. Clone size is stated in some rows and not others, as once, few, many or a class when expanded.

V: TRBV30
size: NA
J: TRBJ2-3
CDR3: AWSAGRTDTQY

V: TRBV7-2
size: few
J: TRBJ2-4
CDR3: ASSALAGSFAKNIQY

V: TRBV28
size: NA
J: TRBJ2-7
CDR3: ASSSGVIYGEQY

V: TRBV2
size: NA
J: TRBJ1-4
CDR3: ASSELAGREKLF

V: TRBV5-4
size: NA
J: TRBJ1-1
CDR3: ASSLKTGGHTEAF

V: TRBV7-9
size: NA
J: TRBJ2-3
CDR3: ASSEGQATDTQY

V: TRBV3-1/TRBV3-2
size: NA
J: TRBJ1-3
CDR3: ASSQGQGTGNTIY

V: TRBV5-6
size: NA
J: TRBJ2-3
CDR3: ASSLTGGVRLTLTDTQY

V: TRBV3-1/TRBV3-2
size: NA
J: TRBJ1-2
CDR3: ASSQGHRAGYT

V: TRBV27
size: NA
J: TRBJ2-3
CDR3: ASSLMRHTDTQY

V: TRBV3-1/TRBV3-2
size: NA
J: TRBJ1-2
CDR3: ASSLLQGGHGYT

V: TRBV3-1/TRBV3-2
size: NA
J: TRBJ2-1
CDR3: ASSQVSSGNQQF

V: TRBV6-5
size: NA
J: TRBJ2-3
CDR3: ASSLAGAPDTQY

V: TRBV6-5
size: NA
J: TRBJ2-1
CDR3: ASSNRQGSRF

V: TRBV3-1/TRBV3-2
size: few
J: TRBJ1-2
CDR3: ASSEDGGNYGYT

V: TRBV6-5
size: few
J: TRBJ1-3
CDR3: ASSYSRDFSGNTIY

V: TRBV7-9
size: NA
J: TRBJ1-1
CDR3: ASSTLDRPNTEAF

V: TRBV28
size: NA
J: TRBJ2-1
CDR3: ASSLAQYYNEQF

V: TRBV19
size: NA
J: TRBJ2-1
CDR3: ASSPTPGLAYNEQF

V: TRBV4-3
size: NA
J: TRBJ1-6
CDR3: ASSQEHSNNSPLH

V: TRBV28
size: NA
J: TRBJ1-3
CDR3: ASSHRTALSGNTIY

V: TRBV30
size: once
J: TRBJ1-1
CDR3: AWSVDSTTEAF

V: TRBV20-1
size: NA
J: TRBJ2-5
CDR3: SASLLETQY

V: TRBV5-1
size: NA
J: TRBJ2-5
CDR3: ASSRSSYQETQY

V: TRBV12-2
size: NA
J: TRBJ2-4
CDR3: ASRSQIWTSGGAGAKNIQY

V: TRBV19
size: NA
J: TRBJ2-2
CDR3: ASRKGQGDPGELF

V: TRBV10-3
size: NA
J: TRBJ2-3
CDR3: AISESRREEDTQY

V: TRBV23-1
size: NA
J: TRBJ1-2
CDR3: ASRRVSNYGYT

V: TRBV7-2
size: NA
J: TRBJ1-1
CDR3: ASSPITGRGRGTEAF

V: TRBV18
size: NA
J: TRBJ2-3
CDR3: ASGGGGFSTDTQY

V: TRBV27
size: NA
J: TRBJ1-4
CDR3: ASSFWTGRNEKLF

V: TRBV11-3
size: NA
J: TRBJ2-7
CDR3: ASSLIQQMGAYEQY

V: TRBV19
size: NA
J: TRBJ1-5
CDR3: ASSMRQYNQPQH

V: TRBV10-1
size: NA
J: TRBJ1-4
CDR3: ASSETPGQPRQKLF

V: TRBV19
size: once
J: TRBJ1-2
CDR3: ASTTSYYGYT

V: TRBV19
size: NA
J: TRBJ1-1
CDR3: ASSSAWLNTEAF

V: TRBV29-1
size: NA
J: TRBJ1-1
CDR3: SVDKAGGAF

V: TRBV7-9
size: few
J: TRBJ2-3
CDR3: ASSYAGDPDTQY

V: TRBV4-3
size: NA
J: TRBJ2-1
CDR3: ASSQDPTPSGEYNEQF